Listed below are T cell receptor beta chains from one sample, sequenced in a study of yellow fever vaccine responses in identical twins. From the RT-PCR reads, TCRdb called clonotypes with MiXCR, one entry per CDR3 protein. The table lists about 11,000 distinct CDR3 sequences, 77% of them singletons. The sequencing used T cells from blood (PBMCs), unsorted or a sorted subset (not recorded which), collected before or after yellow fever vaccination (not recorded which). The source is a woman between 18 and 29 years old who received the yellow fever vaccine. The CDR3 runs from the conserved cysteine through the conserved F or W. D genes are given only for firm matches. A row's size may be missing; if present it is once, few, many or a size class.

>.|TRBJ1-1|TRBV13|.
CASSLDRQNTEAFF
TGTGCCAGCAGCCTGGACAGACAGAACACTGAAGCTTTCTTT
>few|TRBJ2-5|TRBV11-1|.
CASSLALETQYF
TGTGCCAGCAGCTTAGCTCTCGAGACCCAGTACTTC
>.|TRBJ2-2|TRBV5-5|.
CASSLVEDTGELFF
TGTGCCAGCAGCTTGGTTGAAGACACCGGGGAGCTGTTTTTT
>.|TRBJ2-7|TRBV11-3|.
CASSLPQGIDEQYF
TGTGCCAGCAGCTTACCACAGGGCATTGACGAGCAGTACTTC
>.|TRBJ2-3|TRBV2|.
CASAGASTDTQYF
TGTGCCAGCGCAGGTGCTAGCACAGATACGCAGTATTTT
>.|TRBJ2-1|TRBV5-4|TRBD1
CASRRTGGNEQFF
TGTGCCAGCAGGAGGACAGGGGGCAATGAGCAGTTCTTC
>.|TRBJ2-1|TRBV7-9|TRBD2
CASSLPGRTYNEQFF
TGTGCCAGCAGCTTGCCCGGGAGGACCTACAATGAGCAGTTCTTC
>.|TRBJ2-7|TRBV29-1|TRBD1
CSVEDQVGGRYEQYF
TGCAGCGTTGAAGATCAGGTAGGGGGCAGGTACGAGCAGTACTTC
>.|TRBJ1-1|TRBV6-2/TRBV6-3|TRBD1
CASSSPNRGNTEAFF
TGTGCCAGCAGTTCCCCGAACAGGGGGAACACTGAAGCTTTCTTT
>.|TRBJ1-4|TRBV11-1|.
CASSARTTNEKLFF
TGTGCCAGCAGCGCGCGAACAACTAATGAAAAACTGTTTTTT
>.|TRBJ2-1|TRBV7-9|.
CASSLAQGSYNEQFF
TGTGCCAGCAGCTTAGCGCAGGGGTCATACAATGAGCAGTTCTTC
>once|TRBJ2-3|TRBV10-3|.
CAISESSGVHTDTQYF
TGTGCCATCAGTGAGTCATCCGGGGTCCACACAGATACGCAGTATTTT
>.|TRBJ2-6|TRBV13|TRBD1
CASSLGRGQGANVLTF
TGTGCCAGCAGCTTAGGCAGGGGGCAAGGGGCCAACGTCCTGACTTTC
>.|TRBJ2-1|TRBV10-1|TRBD1
CASSESHRGSPDNEQFF
TGCGCCAGCAGTGAATCGCACAGGGGTTCTCCGGACAATGAGCAGTTCTTC
>.|TRBJ2-1|TRBV19|.
CASSISGAAAYNEQFF
TGTGCCAGTAGTATAAGCGGTGCGGCGGCGTACAATGAGCAGTTCTTC
>.|TRBJ1-1|TRBV6-1|TRBD1
CASRLRTGNTEAFF
TGTGCCAGCAGGCTGAGGACAGGGAACACTGAAGCTTTCTTT
>.|TRBJ1-1|TRBV28|.
CASSLDGNTEAFF
TGTGCCAGCAGTTTGGACGGGAACACTGAAGCTTTCTTT
>.|TRBJ1-2|TRBV29-1|TRBD1
CSVPDREFYGYTF
TGCAGCGTACCCGACAGGGAGTTCTATGGCTACACCTTC